This TCR beta chain is from a study of Ad26.COV2.S vaccination and SARS-CoV-2 variants. The germline CDR1 and CDR2 sequences are LGHNA and YNFKEQ. The CDR3 runs to 14 residues. The V and J ends lost 3 bases and 2 bases respectively, with 9 bases between them. The repertoire was sequenced with immunoSEQ multiplex PCR; TCRdb's copy has only in-frame clones and lacks some. The table has 400,000 or so clones, around nine tenths seen once; the top ten hold 3.5%. Study outcomes and limitations: Measurements of TCR breadth and depth may have given underestimates of the total T cell responses.

Treatment defined: around 19 received Ad26.COV2.S at low or high dose, single or two shots; roughly five received placebo; per-sample allocation not given. After the first vaccine or placebo injection, samples were drawn on day 63. At a Boston site, the person donating was an adult of 18-55 years. A word on this clone: The antigen remains unidentified.

The rearrangement uses TRBV4-2 and TRBJ2-3; D remains unclear. This receptor was identified in a person aged 18-65 years who received the Ad26.COV2.S COVID-19 vaccine or a placebo. The sequencing here drew on peripheral blood, taken in a trial of Ad26.COV2.S vaccine versus placebo. Here the CDR3 DNA reads TGTGCCAGCAGCCATGACTTGGACACAGATACGCAGTATTTT. Encoded protein: CASSHDLDTDTQYF.